The rows below give T cell receptor beta chains drawn from one sample of a study of CD8 T cells in Susac syndrome. TCRdb reanalysed the immunoSEQ multiplex PCR reads using MiXCR and keeps one entry per CDR3 protein. The data show 90,000 to 150,000 distinct CDR3 sequences, with approximately 91% seen just once and around 0.15% held by the top ten. The sample was CD4+ T cells from PBMCs. The receptors were sampled from a human donor in good health. CDR3s include the opening cysteine and the closing phenylalanine or tryptophan. A D gene is named only where the DNA matches it firmly. Part of the rows lack a size; the others show once, few, many or a class for expanded clones.

size: -
V: TRBV7-9
J: TRBJ2-7
D: TRBD2
CDR3: CASSLSGLEVELQQYF
DNA: TGTGCCAGCAGCCTCTCGGGACTAGAAGTGGAGCTACAGCAGTACTTC

size: -
V: TRBV3-1
J: TRBJ2-1
D: TRBD2
CDR3: CASSQGGRGGNEQFF
DNA: TGTGCCAGCAGCCAAGGCGGCCGGGGAGGGAATGAGCAGTTCTTC

size: -
V: TRBV27
J: TRBJ2-6
D: -
CDR3: CASSPEGDSGANVLTF
DNA: TGTGCCAGCAGTCCCGAGGGAGACTCTGGGGCCAACGTCCTGACTTTC

size: -
V: TRBV7-8
J: TRBJ2-5
D: TRBD2
CDR3: CASSLYSDSGFNQGTQYF
DNA: TGTGCCAGCAGCTTATACTCCGATAGCGGGTTTAACCAAGGGACCCAGTACTTC

size: -
V: TRBV29-1
J: TRBJ1-1
D: -
CDR3: CSGGRGLNTEAFF
DNA: TGCAGCGGTGGACGGGGGCTAAACACTGAAGCTTTCTTT

size: -
V: TRBV6-4
J: TRBJ1-1
D: -
CDR3: CASSEVWGTEAFF
DNA: TGTGCCAGCAGCGAGGTCTGGGGGACTGAAGCTTTCTTT

size: -
V: TRBV7-2
J: TRBJ1-2
D: -
CDR3: CASSSRNYGYTF
DNA: TGTGCCAGCAGCTCCCGAAACTATGGCTACACCTTC

size: -
V: TRBV18
J: TRBJ1-1
D: -
CDR3: CASSPALGETNTEAFF
DNA: TGTGCCAGCTCACCTGCCCTTGGGGAAACGAACACTGAAGCTTTCTTT

size: -
V: TRBV9
J: TRBJ1-2
D: -
CDR3: CASSVTGGGYTF
DNA: TGTGCCAGCAGCGTAACGGGTGGAGGCTACACCTTC

size: -
V: TRBV7-2
J: TRBJ1-2
D: -
CDR3: CASSLASRAEGYTF
DNA: TGTGCCAGCAGCTTAGCTTCCCGGGCAGAGGGCTACACCTTC

size: -
V: TRBV20-1
J: TRBJ1-4
D: -
CDR3: CSPSGTENEKLFF
DNA: TGCAGTCCCTCAGGGACGGAAAATGAAAAACTGTTTTTT

size: -
V: TRBV7-2
J: TRBJ2-7
D: -
CDR3: CASSSRDEQYF
DNA: TGTGCCAGCAGCTCGAGGGACGAGCAGTACTTC

size: -
V: TRBV5-1
J: TRBJ2-2
D: -
CDR3: CASSLDGRYTGELFF
DNA: TGCGCCAGCAGCTTGGACGGGAGATACACCGGGGAGCTGTTTTTT

size: -
V: TRBV19
J: TRBJ1-1
D: TRBD1
CDR3: CASSTTGPNTEAFF
DNA: TGTGCCAGTAGTACGACAGGGCCGAACACTGAAGCTTTCTTT

size: -
V: TRBV28
J: TRBJ2-7
D: TRBD1
CDR3: CASSQRTGILSGHEQYF
DNA: TGTGCCAGCAGTCAGCGGACAGGGATTCTTTCGGGGCACGAGCAGTACTTC

size: -
V: TRBV6-2/TRBV6-3
J: TRBJ2-1
D: TRBD1
CDR3: CASLGRGQEEQFF
DNA: TGTGCCAGCTTAGGCAGGGGGCAGGAAGAGCAGTTCTTC

size: -
V: TRBV18
J: TRBJ1-1
D: -
CDR3: CASSSAANTEAFF
DNA: TGTGCCAGCTCATCAGCAGCGAACACTGAAGCTTTCTTT

size: -
V: TRBV5-1
J: TRBJ1-1
D: -
CDR3: CASSWPRDTEAFF
DNA: TGCGCCAGCAGCTGGCCCAGGGACACTGAAGCTTTCTTT

size: -
V: TRBV4-2
J: TRBJ2-3
D: -
CDR3: CASSLPGTGSTDTQYF
DNA: TGTGCCAGCAGTCTCCCCGGGACGGGAAGCACAGATACGCAGTATTTT

size: -
V: TRBV20-1
J: TRBJ1-2
D: TRBD1
CDR3: CSAKATGGFLYGYTF
DNA: TGCAGTGCTAAGGCAACAGGGGGTTTCCTCTATGGCTACACCTTC

size: once
V: TRBV7-2
J: TRBJ2-1
D: -
CDR3: CASSSQAQANEQFF
DNA: TGTGCCAGCAGCTCACAGGCCCAAGCCAATGAGCAGTTCTTC

size: -
V: TRBV7-7
J: TRBJ2-2
D: TRBD2
CDR3: CASSLGQFGTSPGELFF
DNA: TGTGCCAGCAGCTTAGGGCAGTTTGGGACTAGCCCCGGGGAGCTGTTTTTT

size: -
V: TRBV5-1
J: TRBJ1-4
D: -
CDR3: CASSFEPQESEKLFF
DNA: TGCGCCAGCAGCTTTGAACCGCAGGAAAGCGAAAAACTGTTTTTT

size: -
V: TRBV30
J: TRBJ1-2
D: -
CDR3: CAWSVGAWVRGYTF
DNA: TGTGCCTGGAGCGTCGGCGCTTGGGTCCGAGGCTACACCTTC

size: -
V: TRBV5-4
J: TRBJ2-7
D: -
CDR3: CASSLESQGPYEQYF
DNA: TGTGCCAGCAGCTTGGAGTCTCAGGGGCCCTACGAGCAGTACTTC

size: -
V: TRBV9
J: TRBJ1-2
D: -
CDR3: CASSEYSQGRGYGYTF
DNA: TGTGCCAGCAGCGAGTACTCCCAGGGGCGAGGCTATGGCTACACCTTC

size: -
V: TRBV18
J: TRBJ2-2
D: -
CDR3: CASSTMAGELFF
DNA: TGTGCCAGCTCAACCATGGCCGGGGAGCTGTTTTTT

size: -
V: TRBV7-9
J: TRBJ1-1
D: -
CDR3: CASSSTTGLGATEAFF
DNA: TGTGCCAGCAGCAGTACGACAGGTTTGGGGGCCACTGAAGCTTTCTTT

size: -
V: TRBV5-1
J: TRBJ2-3
D: TRBD2
CDR3: CASSWRTSPPSTDTQYF
DNA: TGCGCCAGCAGCTGGAGGACTAGTCCCCCTAGCACAGATACGCAGTATTTT

size: -
V: TRBV24-1
J: TRBJ2-1
D: -
CDR3: CATEGETHEQFF
DNA: TGTGCCACCGAGGGGGAGACCCATGAGCAGTTCTTC

size: few
V: TRBV5-1
J: TRBJ2-3
D: -
CDR3: CASSLGRGTDTQYF
DNA: TGCGCCAGCAGCTTGGGCAGGGGAACAGATACGCAGTATTTT

size: -
V: TRBV5-1
J: TRBJ2-1
D: -
CDR3: CASSLSPPTNEQFF
DNA: TGCGCCAGCAGCTTGAGTCCCCCCACCAATGAGCAGTTCTTC

size: -
V: TRBV7-2
J: TRBJ1-5
D: TRBD1
CDR3: CASSRDRALNQPQHF
DNA: TGTGCCAGCAGCCGGGACAGGGCACTGAATCAGCCCCAGCATTTT

size: once
V: TRBV29-1
J: TRBJ2-1
D: -
CDR3: CSVNYRLGGEQFF
DNA: TGCAGCGTTAATTACCGACTAGGCGGTGAGCAGTTCTTC

size: -
V: TRBV30
J: TRBJ1-2
D: -
CDR3: CAWSSDRRGGYTF
DNA: TGTGCCTGGAGTTCCGACAGGAGAGGTGGCTACACCTTC

size: -
V: TRBV20-1
J: TRBJ1-1
D: -
CDR3: CSAEQGRSFSEAFF
DNA: TGCAGTGCCGAACAGGGTCGGAGTTTTTCTGAAGCTTTCTTT

size: -
V: TRBV7-3
J: TRBJ2-3
D: TRBD1
CDR3: CASSQTTGGTDTQYF
DNA: TGTGCCAGCAGCCAAACAACAGGGGGCACAGATACGCAGTATTTT

size: few
V: TRBV19
J: TRBJ2-1
D: TRBD1
CDR3: CASSTRQGRAGEQFF
DNA: TGTGCCAGTAGTACGAGACAGGGTCGCGCGGGTGAGCAGTTCTTC

size: -
V: TRBV6-6
J: TRBJ1-2
D: -
CDR3: CASSYQRSTGYGYTF
DNA: TGTGCCAGCAGTTACCAACGTAGCACAGGCTATGGCTACACCTTC

size: -
V: TRBV5-1
J: TRBJ2-3
D: -
CDR3: CASSSSWTTGRFLTDTQYF
DNA: TGCGCCAGCAGTTCAAGTTGGACAACAGGGAGGTTCCTCACAGATACGCAGTATTTT

size: -
V: TRBV20-1
J: TRBJ1-5
D: -
CDR3: CSAQGPTGPQHF
DNA: TGCAGTGCTCAGGGGCCGACGGGGCCCCAGCATTTT

size: -
V: TRBV7-7
J: TRBJ2-5
D: -
CDR3: CASSPVVQETQYF
DNA: TGTGCTAGCAGCCCGGTGGTACAAGAGACCCAGTACTTC

size: -
V: TRBV5-1
J: TRBJ2-7
D: TRBD1
CDR3: CASSFGTGTLEQYF
DNA: TGCGCCAGCAGCTTTGGGACAGGGACCCTCGAGCAGTACTTC

size: -
V: TRBV19
J: TRBJ2-1
D: TRBD2
CDR3: CASSVASGRAQFF
DNA: TGTGCCAGTAGTGTCGCTAGCGGGAGGGCCCAGTTCTTC

size: -
V: TRBV20-1
J: TRBJ2-3
D: TRBD1
CDR3: CSAYPGQGADTQYF
DNA: TGCAGTGCGTACCCTGGACAGGGTGCAGATACGCAGTATTTT

size: -
V: TRBV27
J: TRBJ1-1
D: TRBD1
CDR3: CASSLQTGGLVEAFF
DNA: TGTGCCAGCAGTCTTCAGACAGGGGGCCTAGTTGAAGCTTTCTTT

size: -
V: TRBV27
J: TRBJ2-7
D: -
CDR3: CASSLGTEQYF
DNA: TGTGCCAGCAGTTTAGGGACAGAGCAGTACTTC

size: once
V: TRBV7-2
J: TRBJ1-2
D: -
CDR3: CASSLLREGAEDGYTF
DNA: TGTGCCAGCAGCTTATTACGTGAGGGCGCGGAGGATGGCTACACCTTC

size: -
V: TRBV29-1
J: TRBJ1-1
D: -
CDR3: CSVELTRYTEAFF
DNA: TGCAGCGTCGAATTAACCCGGTACACTGAAGCTTTCTTT

size: -
V: TRBV6-6
J: TRBJ1-4
D: -
CDR3: CASRRGREKLFF
DNA: TGTGCCAGCAGGAGGGGACGGGAAAAACTGTTTTTT

size: -
V: TRBV20-1
J: TRBJ2-5
D: -
CDR3: CSVRIMGRRFQETQYF
DNA: TGCAGTGTTAGGATAATGGGACGGAGGTTCCAAGAGACCCAGTACTTC

size: -
V: TRBV28
J: TRBJ2-7
D: TRBD2
CDR3: CASEPSGKSSYEQYF
DNA: TGTGCCAGCGAACCTAGCGGGAAAAGCTCCTACGAGCAGTACTTC

size: -
V: TRBV5-1
J: TRBJ1-3
D: -
CDR3: CASSLSGTGSSGNTIYF
DNA: TGCGCCAGCAGCTTGAGCGGAACAGGGTCCTCTGGAAACACCATATATTTT

size: -
V: TRBV5-1
J: TRBJ2-1
D: TRBD2
CDR3: CASSLAGSGGFNEQFF
DNA: TGCGCCAGCAGCTTGGCAGGAAGCGGGGGCTTCAATGAGCAGTTCTTC

size: once
V: TRBV15
J: TRBJ1-2
D: TRBD1
CDR3: CATSMDRTNPNYGYTF
DNA: TGTGCCACCAGCATGGACAGGACGAATCCTAACTATGGCTACACCTTC

size: -
V: TRBV4-2
J: TRBJ2-7
D: -
CDR3: CASSQGQLYEQYF
DNA: TGTGCCAGCAGCCAAGGACAGTTATACGAGCAGTACTTC

size: -
V: TRBV3-1
J: TRBJ2-1
D: -
CDR3: CASSQAYNEQFF
DNA: TGTGCCAGCAGCCAAGCCTACAATGAGCAGTTCTTC